Listed below are T cell receptor beta chains from one sample, sequenced in a study of shared clonotypes between healthy human individuals. Assay used: immunoSEQ multiplex PCR; TCRdb lists only in-frame clones, some missing. The table includes 2,100,000 or so clones, approximately 96% detected once. Sequences were obtained from naive CD4+ T cells sorted from blood. These receptors were taken from a man aged 18-30 years in good health. Each CDR3 is given with its conserved first and last residue. D genes are given only for firm matches. Part of the rows lack a size; the others show once, few, many or a class for expanded clones.

>TRBV21-1|TRBJ1-2|.|.
CASSGRDRGVYGYTF
TGTGCCAGCAGCGGCCGGGACAGGGGGGTCTATGGCTACACCTTC
>TRBV28|TRBJ1-4|.|.
CASSLLGALNEKLFF
TGTGCCAGCAGTTTATTAGGGGCTTTAAATGAAAAACTGTTTTTT
>TRBV6-1|TRBJ2-7|.|TRBD1
CASRGTGLYEQYF
TGTGCCAGCAGAGGGACAGGACTGTACGAGCAGTACTTC
>TRBV5-1|TRBJ1-4|once|.
CASSRSAAGDEKLFF
TGCGCCAGCAGTCGGTCGGCGGCAGGGGATGAAAAACTGTTTTTT
>TRBV28|TRBJ2-5|.|TRBD2
CASQASGGVKQETQYF
TGTGCCAGCCAGGCCAGCGGGGGAGTAAAACAAGAGACCCAGTACTTC
>TRBV11-2|TRBJ2-2|.|TRBD1
CASSTNRGRNTGELFF
TGTGCCAGCAGCACCAACAGGGGGCGGAACACCGGGGAGCTGTTTTTT
>TRBV6-7|TRBJ1-4|.|TRBD1
CASSYSLGGTGGFYEKLFF
TGTGCCAGCAGTTACTCACTCGGCGGGACAGGGGGCTTTTATGAAAAACTGTTTTTT
>TRBV10-3|TRBJ2-2|once|TRBD1
CAISPRGPNGELFF
TGTGCCATCAGTCCCAGGGGGCCGAACGGGGAGCTGTTTTTT
>TRBV5-5|TRBJ1-6|.|.
CASSSQGFSSYNSPLHF
TGTGCCAGCAGCTCACAGGGATTTAGCTCCTATAATTCACCCCTCCACTTT
>TRBV5-1|TRBJ2-7|.|.
CASSLALGEQYF
TGCGCCAGCAGCTTGGCCTTAGGCGAGCAGTACTTC
>TRBV27|TRBJ2-5|.|.
CASSSGITYQETQYF
TGTGCCAGCAGTTCTGGCATCACGTACCAAGAGACCCAGTACTTC
>TRBV5-1|TRBJ1-4|.|TRBD1
CASSWDRATNEKLFF
TGCGCCAGCAGCTGGGACAGAGCAACTAATGAAAAACTGTTTTTT
>TRBV5-4|TRBJ2-3|.|.
CASSLSLLSTRTPSTDTQYF
TGTGCCAGCAGCTTGTCCCTGCTTTCGACCCGAACACCTAGCACAGATACGCAGTATTTT
>TRBV18|TRBJ2-5|.|TRBD2
CASSPRLAGQETQYF
TGTGCCAGCTCACCACGGTTAGCGGGGCAAGAGACCCAGTACTTC
>TRBV5-1|TRBJ1-1|.|.
CASSLYVENTEAFF
TGCGCCAGCAGCTTGTACGTGGAGAACACTGAAGCTTTCTTT
>TRBV9|TRBJ2-2|.|TRBD2
CASSGPSGGFTGELFF
TGTGCCAGCAGCGGCCCTAGCGGGGGTTTCACCGGGGAGCTGTTTTTT
>TRBV12-5|TRBJ2-5|once|.
CASGSQSAQETQYF
TGTGCTAGTGGTTCTCAATCGGCCCAAGAGACCCAGTACTTC
>TRBV7-7|TRBJ2-7|.|TRBD1
CASSGPGQAVYEQYF
TGTGCTAGCAGCGGTCCGGGACAGGCGGTCTACGAGCAGTACTTC
>TRBV7-9|TRBJ2-7|.|.
CASSLQGIPEGYEQYF
TGTGCCAGCAGCTTACAAGGGATACCTGAGGGATACGAGCAGTACTTC
>TRBV7-9|TRBJ2-5|.|.
CASSLGRGETQYF
TGTGCCAGCAGCCTCGGTCGGGGAGAGACCCAGTACTTC
>TRBV5-1|TRBJ2-5|.|.
CASSLGGGQETQYF
TGCGCCAGCAGCTTGGGGGGTGGCCAAGAGACCCAGTACTTC
>TRBV7-2|TRBJ1-2|.|.
CASSSRNYGYTF
TGTGCCAGCAGCTCCAGGAACTATGGCTACACCTTC
>TRBV19|TRBJ1-5|few|TRBD1
CASSIDLKVSGQGGQPQHF
TGTGCCAGTAGTATAGATCTGAAGGTCTCGGGACAGGGGGGTCAGCCCCAGCATTTT
>TRBV5-1|TRBJ1-1|.|.
CASSQETGNTEAFF
TGCGCCAGCAGCCAAGAAACAGGGAACACTGAAGCTTTCTTT
>TRBV5-1|TRBJ2-2|.|.
CASSAQGGTGELFF
TGCGCCAGCAGCGCCCAGGGGGGCACCGGGGAGCTGTTTTTT
>TRBV19|TRBJ2-1|.|TRBD2
CATLAPPGLAGGEGYNEQFF
TGTGCCACCCTAGCCCCTCCGGGACTAGCGGGAGGCGAGGGATACAATGAGCAGTTCTTC
>TRBV19|TRBJ1-1|.|TRBD1
CASARTGAGKLF
TGTGCCAGTGCTCGGACAGGAGCGGGCAAACTCTTT
>TRBV5-6|TRBJ1-1|.|TRBD1
CASSPGTGSEAFF
TGTGCCAGCAGCCCGGGGACAGGGTCTGAAGCTTTCTTT
>TRBV29-1|TRBJ2-1|.|TRBD2
CSVDPTSGGAYNEQFF
TGCAGCGTTGACCCGACTAGCGGGGGGGCCTACAATGAGCAGTTCTTC
>TRBV6-1|TRBJ1-6|once|.
CASDRQNSPLHF
TGTGCCAGCGACCGACAGAATTCACCCCTCCACTTT
>TRBV30|TRBJ1-2|.|.
CAWSFVGLKDYGYTF
TGTGCCTGGAGTTTCGTAGGGTTAAAGGACTATGGCTACACCTTC
>TRBV10-1|TRBJ1-4|.|.
CASSPRPNEKLFF
TGCGCCAGCAGTCCGCGCCCAAATGAAAAACTGTTTTTT
>TRBV18|TRBJ1-4|.|.
CASSSWALGITNEKLFF
TGTGCCAGCTCATCCTGGGCGCTAGGAATAACTAATGAAAAACTGTTTTTT
>TRBV7-9|TRBJ2-5|.|.
CASSSRRADGNQETQYF
TGTGCCAGCAGCTCGAGACGAGCCGACGGGAACCAAGAGACCCAGTACTTC
>TRBV4-2|TRBJ2-3|.|TRBD2
CASSPPSGVTDTQYF
TGTGCCAGCAGCCCCCCGAGCGGGGTAACAGATACGCAGTATTTT
>TRBV29-1|TRBJ1-3|.|.
CSVARDAGNTIYF
TGCAGCGTCGCCCGGGACGCTGGAAACACCATATATTTT
>TRBV30|TRBJ1-4|.|TRBD1
CAWTRDRVAEKLFF
TGTGCCTGGACCCGGGACAGGGTGGCTGAAAAACTGTTTTTT
>TRBV6-5|TRBJ1-5|.|.
CASRSEHNQPQHF
TGTGCCAGCAGGTCGGAGCACAATCAGCCCCAGCATTTT
>TRBV6-1|TRBJ2-1|.|.
CASSEPTAGYNEQFF
TGTGCCAGCAGTGAACCCACAGCAGGTTACAATGAGCAGTTCTTC
>TRBV11-3|TRBJ2-1|.|.
CASSRDASEQFF
TGTGCCAGCAGCCGGGACGCAAGCGAGCAGTTCTTC
>TRBV2|TRBJ1-1|.|TRBD1
CASRLRTGGNTEAFF
TGTGCCAGCAGATTACGGACAGGGGGGAACACTGAAGCTTTCTTT
>TRBV25-1|TRBJ2-7|.|.
CASSPGSYEQYF
TGTGCCAGCAGCCCAGGGTCCTACGAGCAGTACTTC
>TRBV27|TRBJ1-2|once|.
CASSSRAGGYTF
TGTGCCAGCAGTTCCCGAGCGGGGGGCTACACCTTC
>TRBV27|TRBJ1-5|.|TRBD1
CASRRQGGNQPQHF
TGTGCCAGCAGACGACAGGGAGGCAATCAGCCCCAGCATTTT
>TRBV6-5|TRBJ2-7|.|.
CASSGSRGPYEQYF
TGTGCCAGCAGTGGTAGTAGGGGACCCTACGAGCAGTACTTC
>TRBV6-5|TRBJ1-1|.|.
CASTPAAGTEAFF
TGTGCCAGCACCCCAGCGGCAGGTACTGAAGCTTTCTTT
>TRBV11-2|TRBJ1-1|once|.
CASSLRGGDTEAFF
TGTGCCAGCAGCCTGAGAGGGGGGGACACTGAAGCTTTCTTT
>TRBV10-3|TRBJ1-6|.|.
CAISGTDYNSPLHF
TGTGCCATCAGTGGGACGGACTATAATTCACCCCTCCACTTT
>TRBV6-5|TRBJ1-1|.|.
CASSYLFGTEAFF
TGTGCCAGCAGTTACTTGTTTGGCACTGAAGCTTTCTTT
>TRBV13|TRBJ2-3|.|TRBD2
CASSLRTSGRKTTDTQYF
TGTGCCAGCAGCCTCAGGACTAGCGGGAGGAAGACCACAGATACGCAGTATTTT
>TRBV5-4|TRBJ2-1|.|.
CASSPQGPYNEQFF
TGTGCCAGCAGCCCCCAGGGCCCCTACAATGAGCAGTTCTTC
>TRBV5-8|TRBJ1-2|.|.
CASSLERGGYGYTF
TGTGCCAGCAGCTTGGAGCGAGGAGGCTATGGCTACACCTTC
>TRBV27|TRBJ2-7|.|.
CAVGAGYYEQYF
TGTGCCGTTGGGGCGGGATACTACGAGCAGTACTTC
>TRBV19|TRBJ2-6|.|TRBD1
CASSRDRVSGANVLTF
TGTGCCAGTAGTAGGGACAGGGTTTCTGGGGCCAACGTCCTGACTTTC
>TRBV6-6|TRBJ2-7|.|.
CASSRYLAEEQYF
TGTGCCAGCAGTCGATATTTGGCGGAGGAGCAGTACTTC
>TRBV6-5|TRBJ2-2|.|TRBD1
CASSYSIQGAGELFF
TGTGCCAGCAGTTACTCGATTCAGGGGGCCGGGGAGCTGTTTTTT
>TRBV4-1|TRBJ2-7|.|TRBD2
CASSRGLAGSGEQYF
TGCGCCAGCAGTCGCGGACTAGCGGGATCGGGGGAGCAGTACTTC
>TRBV18|TRBJ2-1|.|TRBD1
CASSPVTGGNNEQFF
TGTGCCAGCTCACCAGTTACAGGGGGCAACAATGAGCAGTTCTTC